This T cell receptor (beta chain) was observed in a study of shared clonotypes between healthy human individuals. The table came from immunoSEQ multiplex PCR; TCRdb's copy has only in-frame clones and leaves some out. The sample consists of about 2 million clones, over 85% of them appearing once. Concerning this clone itself: Other DNA sequences from this sample encode an identical CDR3 as well.

V gave up 2 bases and J gave up 0 bases; unmatched junction bases: 6. Germline V lookup: CDR1 KGHSH, CDR2 LQKENI. The CDR3 consists of 16 residues. The chain uses TRBV18 and TRBJ2-7; TRBD2 agrees at 8 bases. This receptor was obtained from a man between 18 and 35 years old in good health. Sequences were obtained from naive CD4+ T cells sorted from blood. Subset: CD45RA+ positively selected. Written as DNA, the CDR3 is TGTGCCAGCTCACCATTCGGCGGGGGGAGCTCCTACGAGCAGTACTTC. The encoded protein is CASSPFGGGSSYEQYF.